Listed below are T cell receptor beta chains from one sample, sequenced in a study of CD8 T cells in Susac syndrome. One entry per CDR3 protein results from TCRdb running MiXCR on the immunoSEQ multiplex PCR reads. The sample has around 140,000 distinct CDR3 sequences, over 80% seen once. The source material was CD8+ T cells from PBMCs. Source of these receptors: a human donor with multiple sclerosis. Both conserved end residues are part of each CDR3. The order of the fields is V gene, D gene, clone size, J gene, CDR3 DNA, CDR3 protein. A D gene is named only where the DNA matches it firmly. Not every row has a clone size; where given, it reads once, few, many or a size class.

v_gene: TRBV5-6; d_gene: -; abundance: few; j_gene: TRBJ2-7; CDR3nt: TGTGCCAGCAGCGCCCTCGACGCCTACGAGCAGTACTTC; CDR3aa: CASSALDAYEQYF
v_gene: TRBV2; d_gene: TRBD2; abundance: -; j_gene: TRBJ2-1; CDR3nt: TGTGCCAGCAGTGGTCTAGCGGACAATGAGCAGTTCTTC; CDR3aa: CASSGLADNEQFF
v_gene: TRBV3-1; d_gene: -; abundance: -; j_gene: TRBJ1-1; CDR3nt: TGTGCCAGCAGCCCTCCGGGAGCGAACACTGAAGCTTTCTTT; CDR3aa: CASSPPGANTEAFF
v_gene: TRBV6-5; d_gene: TRBD1; abundance: -; j_gene: TRBJ2-7; CDR3nt: TGTGCCAGCAGTTTCGGACAGGTTGAATACGAGCAGTACTTC; CDR3aa: CASSFGQVEYEQYF
v_gene: TRBV7-6; d_gene: -; abundance: -; j_gene: TRBJ1-6; CDR3nt: TGTGCCAGCAGCTTAACAGGTGCAGAGGCACCCCTCCACTTT; CDR3aa: CASSLTGAEAPLHF
v_gene: TRBV12-3/TRBV12-4; d_gene: TRBD1; abundance: -; j_gene: TRBJ2-1; CDR3nt: TGTGCCAGCACCTCATGGGACAGGACCTACAATGAGCAGTTCTTC; CDR3aa: CASTSWDRTYNEQFF
v_gene: TRBV4-1; d_gene: -; abundance: -; j_gene: TRBJ1-2; CDR3nt: TGCGCCAGCAGCCAAGTCGGGTCAAACTATGGCTACACCTTC; CDR3aa: CASSQVGSNYGYTF
v_gene: TRBV29-1; d_gene: -; abundance: -; j_gene: TRBJ1-2; CDR3nt: TGCAGCGTTGTTCGGAATAACTATGGCTACACCTTC; CDR3aa: CSVVRNNYGYTF
v_gene: TRBV28; d_gene: -; abundance: -; j_gene: TRBJ2-7; CDR3nt: TGTGCCAGCAGTTTATCCCTTAAATCAGGGAAATACGAGCAGTACTTC; CDR3aa: CASSLSLKSGKYEQYF
v_gene: TRBV5-1; d_gene: -; abundance: -; j_gene: TRBJ2-7; CDR3nt: TGCGCCAGCAGCCGACCGGCCTACGAGCAGTACTTC; CDR3aa: CASSRPAYEQYF
v_gene: TRBV2; d_gene: -; abundance: -; j_gene: TRBJ2-7; CDR3nt: TGTGCCAGCAGTGATATTCCAGGGAGGTACGAGCAGTACTTC; CDR3aa: CASSDIPGRYEQYF